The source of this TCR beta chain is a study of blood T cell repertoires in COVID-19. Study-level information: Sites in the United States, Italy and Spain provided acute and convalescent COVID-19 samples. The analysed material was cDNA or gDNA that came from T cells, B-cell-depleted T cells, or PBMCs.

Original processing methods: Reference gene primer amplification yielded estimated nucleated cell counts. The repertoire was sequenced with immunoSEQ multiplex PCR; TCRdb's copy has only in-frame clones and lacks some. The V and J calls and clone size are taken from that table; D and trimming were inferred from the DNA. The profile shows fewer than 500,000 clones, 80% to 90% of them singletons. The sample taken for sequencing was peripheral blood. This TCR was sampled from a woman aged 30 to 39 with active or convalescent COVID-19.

The CDR3 DNA reads TGTGCCAGCAGCAGTAGAGCCGGGTCTAGCGGGGACGCTTATGAGCAGTTCTTC. Translating gives CASSSRAGSSGDAYEQFF. The chain has TRBV7-9 and TRBJ2-1, with 9 bases lining up with TRBD2. CDR1 and CDR2 from the germline V gene are SEHNR and FQNEAQ (reference sequence). CDR3 size: 18 residues. With 5 bases clipped from V and 8 bases from J, the junction kept 19 bases outside the gene matches.